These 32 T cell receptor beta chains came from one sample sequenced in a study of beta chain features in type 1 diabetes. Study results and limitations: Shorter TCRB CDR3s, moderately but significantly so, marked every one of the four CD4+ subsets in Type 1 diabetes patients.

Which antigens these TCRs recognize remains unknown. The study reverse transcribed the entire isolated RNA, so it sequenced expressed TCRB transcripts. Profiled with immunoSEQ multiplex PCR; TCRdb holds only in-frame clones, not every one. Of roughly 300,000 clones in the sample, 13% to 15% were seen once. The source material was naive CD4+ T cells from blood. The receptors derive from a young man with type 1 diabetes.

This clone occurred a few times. DNA of the CDR3: TGTGCCAGCAGCTTGGGACAGGGTTTAGTCCAGCCCCAGCATTTT. Amino acid sequence: CASSLGQGLVQPQHF. The V call is TRBV5-6, the J call TRBJ1-5, with 7 bases identical to TRBD1. This CDR3 region has 15 residues. V shed 0 bases and J 7 bases; nucleotides not matched to a gene: 7. CDR1 and CDR2 from the germline V gene are SGHDT and YYEEEE.

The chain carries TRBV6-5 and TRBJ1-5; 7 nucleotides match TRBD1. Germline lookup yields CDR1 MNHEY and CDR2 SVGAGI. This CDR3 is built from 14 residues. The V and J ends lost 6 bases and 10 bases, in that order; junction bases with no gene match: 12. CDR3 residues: CASSPRGIIGPQHF. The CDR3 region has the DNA TGTGCCAGCAGCCCCAGGGGGATAATTGGACCCCAGCATTTT.

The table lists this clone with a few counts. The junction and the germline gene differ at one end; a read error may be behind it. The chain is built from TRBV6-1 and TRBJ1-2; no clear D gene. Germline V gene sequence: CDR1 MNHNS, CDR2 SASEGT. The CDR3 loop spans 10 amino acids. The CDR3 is CASSEASSIF. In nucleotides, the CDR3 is TGTGCCAGCAGTGAAGCTAGCTCCATCTTC.

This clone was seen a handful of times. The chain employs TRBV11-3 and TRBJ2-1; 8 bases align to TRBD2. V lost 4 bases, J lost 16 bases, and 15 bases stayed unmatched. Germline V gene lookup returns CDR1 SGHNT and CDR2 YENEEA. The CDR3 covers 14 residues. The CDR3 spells CASSWEGTGTRVFF. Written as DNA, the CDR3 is TGTGCCAGCAGCTGGGAGGGTACCGGGACTAGAGTTTTCTTC.

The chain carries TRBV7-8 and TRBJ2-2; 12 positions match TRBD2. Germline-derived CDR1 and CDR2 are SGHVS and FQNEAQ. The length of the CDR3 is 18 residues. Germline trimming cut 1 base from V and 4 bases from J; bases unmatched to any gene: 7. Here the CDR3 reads CASSLVLAGGGGTGELFF. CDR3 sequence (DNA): TGTGCCAGCAGCTTAGTCCTAGCGGGAGGGGGAGGCACCGGGGAGCTGTTTTTT.

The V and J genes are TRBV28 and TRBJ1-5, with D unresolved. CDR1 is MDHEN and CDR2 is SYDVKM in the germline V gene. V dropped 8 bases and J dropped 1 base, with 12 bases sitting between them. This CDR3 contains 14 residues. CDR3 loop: CASVPGLSNQPQHF. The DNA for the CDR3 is TGTGCCAGCGTACCGGGATTGAGCAATCAGCCCCAGCATTTT.

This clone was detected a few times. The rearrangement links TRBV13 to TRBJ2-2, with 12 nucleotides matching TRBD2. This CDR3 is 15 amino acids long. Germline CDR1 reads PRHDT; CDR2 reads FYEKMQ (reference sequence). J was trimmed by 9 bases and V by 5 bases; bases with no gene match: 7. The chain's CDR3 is CASSALAGGPRELFF. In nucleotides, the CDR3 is TGTGCCAGCAGCGCCCTAGCGGGAGGGCCCCGGGAGCTGTTTTTT. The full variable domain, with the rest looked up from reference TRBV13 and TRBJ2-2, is AAGVIQSPRHLIKEKRETATLKCYPIPRHDTVYWYQQGPGQDPQFLISFYEKMQSDKGSIPDRFSAQQFSDYHSELNMSSLELGDSALYFCASSALAGGPRELFFGEGSRLTVL.

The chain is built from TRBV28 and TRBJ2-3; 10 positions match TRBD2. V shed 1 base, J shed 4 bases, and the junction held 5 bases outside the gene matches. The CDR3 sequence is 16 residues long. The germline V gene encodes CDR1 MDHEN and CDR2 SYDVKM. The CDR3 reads CASSLYASGSADTQYF. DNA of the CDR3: TGTGCCAGCAGTTTATATGCTAGCGGGAGTGCAGATACGCAGTATTTT.

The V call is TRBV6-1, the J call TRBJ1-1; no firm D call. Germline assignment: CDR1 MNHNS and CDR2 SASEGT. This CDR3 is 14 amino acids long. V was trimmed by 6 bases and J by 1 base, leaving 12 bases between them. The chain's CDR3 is CASSPDGWNTEAFF. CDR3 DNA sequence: TGTGCCAGCAGCCCCGACGGGTGGAACACTGAAGCTTTCTTT.

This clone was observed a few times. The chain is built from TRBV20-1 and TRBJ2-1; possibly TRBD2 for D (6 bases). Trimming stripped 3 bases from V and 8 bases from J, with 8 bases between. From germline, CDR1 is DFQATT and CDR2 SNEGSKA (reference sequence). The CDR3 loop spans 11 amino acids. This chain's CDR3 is CSASRGYEQFF. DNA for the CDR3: TGCAGTGCTAGTCGGGGGTATGAGCAGTTCTTC.

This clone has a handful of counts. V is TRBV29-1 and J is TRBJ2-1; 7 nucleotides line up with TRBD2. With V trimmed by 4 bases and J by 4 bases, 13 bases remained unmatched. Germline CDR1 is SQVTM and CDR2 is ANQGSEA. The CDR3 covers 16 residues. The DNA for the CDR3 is TGCAGCGTTGTCGAAGCGTCTAGCGGAATTTACAATGAGCAGTTCTTC. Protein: CSVVEASSGIYNEQFF.

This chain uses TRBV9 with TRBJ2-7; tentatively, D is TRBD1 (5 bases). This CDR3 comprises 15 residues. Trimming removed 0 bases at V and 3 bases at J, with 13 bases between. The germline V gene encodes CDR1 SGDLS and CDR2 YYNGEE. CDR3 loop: CASSVDSKGFYEQYF. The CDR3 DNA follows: TGTGCCAGCAGCGTAGATTCCAAGGGGTTCTACGAGCAGTACTTC.

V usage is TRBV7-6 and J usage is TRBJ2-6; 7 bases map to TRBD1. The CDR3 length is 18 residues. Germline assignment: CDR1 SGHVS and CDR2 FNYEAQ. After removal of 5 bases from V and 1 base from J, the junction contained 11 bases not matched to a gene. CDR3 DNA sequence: TGTGCCAGCAGCCCGCAGGGGGTCGAGGTGTCTGGGGCCAACGTCCTGACTTTC. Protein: CASSPQGVEVSGANVLTF.

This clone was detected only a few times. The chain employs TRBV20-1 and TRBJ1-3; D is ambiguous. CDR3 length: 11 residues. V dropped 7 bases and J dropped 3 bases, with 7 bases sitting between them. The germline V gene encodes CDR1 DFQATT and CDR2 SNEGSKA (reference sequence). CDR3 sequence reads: CSVPRGNTIYF. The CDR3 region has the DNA TGCAGTGTTCCCCGTGGAAACACCATATATTTT.

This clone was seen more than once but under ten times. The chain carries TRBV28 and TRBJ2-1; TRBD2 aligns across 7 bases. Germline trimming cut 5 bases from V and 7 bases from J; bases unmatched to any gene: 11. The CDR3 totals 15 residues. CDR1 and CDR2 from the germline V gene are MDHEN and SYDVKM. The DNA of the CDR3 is TGTGCCAGCAGTATCGCGGGAGTCCGTAGTAATGAGCAGTTCTTC. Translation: CASSIAGVRSNEQFF.

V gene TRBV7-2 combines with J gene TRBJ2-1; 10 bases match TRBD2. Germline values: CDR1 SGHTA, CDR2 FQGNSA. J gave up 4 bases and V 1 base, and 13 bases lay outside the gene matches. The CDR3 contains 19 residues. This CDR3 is CASSLVGLAGVPPYNEQFF. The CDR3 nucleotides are TGTGCCAGCAGCTTAGTCGGCCTAGCGGGAGTACCTCCGTACAATGAGCAGTTCTTC. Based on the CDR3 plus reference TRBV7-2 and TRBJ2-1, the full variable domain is GAGVSQSPSNKVTEKGKDVELRCDPISGHTALYWYRQSLGQGLEFLIYFQGNSAPDKSGLPSDRFSAERTGGSVSTLTIQRTQQEDSAVYLCASSLVGLAGVPPYNEQFFGPGTRLTVL.

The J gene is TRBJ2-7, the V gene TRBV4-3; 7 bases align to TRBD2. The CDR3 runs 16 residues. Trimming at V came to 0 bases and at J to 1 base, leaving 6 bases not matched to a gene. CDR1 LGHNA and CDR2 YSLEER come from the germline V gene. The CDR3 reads CASSQDIREVSYEQYF. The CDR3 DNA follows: TGCGCCAGCAGCCAAGATATACGGGAGGTTTCCTACGAGCAGTACTTC.

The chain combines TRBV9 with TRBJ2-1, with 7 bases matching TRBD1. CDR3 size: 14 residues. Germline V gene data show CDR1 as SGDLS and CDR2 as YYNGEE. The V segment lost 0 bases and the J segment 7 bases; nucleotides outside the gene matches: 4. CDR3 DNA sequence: TGTGCCAGCAGCGTAGGGGGGACAGAAAATGAGCAGTTCTTC. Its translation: CASSVGGTENEQFF.

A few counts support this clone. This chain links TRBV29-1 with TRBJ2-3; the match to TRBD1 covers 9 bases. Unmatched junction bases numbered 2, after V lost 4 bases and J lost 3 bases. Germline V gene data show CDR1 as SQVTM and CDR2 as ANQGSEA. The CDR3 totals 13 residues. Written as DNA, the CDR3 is TGCAGCGTTGTAGACAGGGGGACAGATACGCAGTATTTT. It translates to CSVVDRGTDTQYF.

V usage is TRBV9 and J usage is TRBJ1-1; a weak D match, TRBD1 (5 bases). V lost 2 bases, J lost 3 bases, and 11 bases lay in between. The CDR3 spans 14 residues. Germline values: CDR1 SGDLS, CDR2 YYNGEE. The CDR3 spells CASSVSVRDTEAFF. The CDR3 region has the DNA TGTGCCAGCAGCGTTTCCGTCAGGGACACTGAAGCTTTCTTT.

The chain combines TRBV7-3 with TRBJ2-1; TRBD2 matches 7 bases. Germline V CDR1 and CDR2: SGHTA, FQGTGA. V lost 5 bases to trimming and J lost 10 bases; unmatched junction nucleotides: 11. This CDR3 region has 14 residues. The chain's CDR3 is CASSQRGGSSEQFF. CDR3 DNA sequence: TGTGCCAGCAGCCAACGGGGAGGGAGTTCCGAGCAGTTCTTC.

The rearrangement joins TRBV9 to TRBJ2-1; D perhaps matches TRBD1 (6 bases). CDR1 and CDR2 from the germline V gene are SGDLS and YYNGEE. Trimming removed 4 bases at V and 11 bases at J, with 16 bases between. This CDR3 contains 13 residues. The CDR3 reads CASSQGGRPKQFF. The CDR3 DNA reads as TGTGCCAGCAGCCAAGGGGGTAGACCTAAGCAGTTCTTC.

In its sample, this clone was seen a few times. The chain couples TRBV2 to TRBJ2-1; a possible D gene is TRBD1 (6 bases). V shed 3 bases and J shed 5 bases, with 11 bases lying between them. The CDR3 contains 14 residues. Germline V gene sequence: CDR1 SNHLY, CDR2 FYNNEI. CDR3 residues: CASSDRQVNNEQFF. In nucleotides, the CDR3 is TGTGCCAGCAGTGATAGACAGGTGAACAATGAGCAGTTCTTC.

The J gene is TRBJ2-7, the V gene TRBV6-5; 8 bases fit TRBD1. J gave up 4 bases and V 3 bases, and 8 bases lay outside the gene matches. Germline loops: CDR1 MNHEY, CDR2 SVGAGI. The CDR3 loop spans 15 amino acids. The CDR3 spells CASSYQGASHYEQYF. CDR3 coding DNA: TGTGCCAGCAGTTATCAGGGGGCGAGCCATTACGAGCAGTACTTC.

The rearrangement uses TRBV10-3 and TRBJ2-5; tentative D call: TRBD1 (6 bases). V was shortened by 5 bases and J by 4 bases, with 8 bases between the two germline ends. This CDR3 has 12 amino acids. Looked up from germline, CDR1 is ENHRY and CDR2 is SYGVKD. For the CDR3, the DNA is TGTGCCATCAGTACAGGGTCAGAGACCCAGTACTTC. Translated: CAISTGSETQYF.

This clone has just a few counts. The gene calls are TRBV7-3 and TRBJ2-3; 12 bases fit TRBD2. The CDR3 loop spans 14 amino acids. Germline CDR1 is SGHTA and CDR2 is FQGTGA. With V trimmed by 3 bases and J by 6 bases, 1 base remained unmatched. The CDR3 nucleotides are TGTGCCAGCAGCTTCGGGACTAGCGGGGATACGCAGTATTTT. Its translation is CASSFGTSGDTQYF. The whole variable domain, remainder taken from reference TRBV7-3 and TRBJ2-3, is GAGVSQTPSNKVTEKGKYVELRCDPISGHTALYWYRQSLGQGPEFLIYFQGTGAADDSGLPNDRFFAVRPEGSVSTLKIQRTERGDSAVYLCASSFGTSGDTQYFGPGTRLTVL.

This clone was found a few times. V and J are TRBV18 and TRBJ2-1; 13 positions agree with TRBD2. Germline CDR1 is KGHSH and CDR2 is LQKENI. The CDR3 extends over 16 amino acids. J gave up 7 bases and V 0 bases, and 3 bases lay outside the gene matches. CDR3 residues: CASSPPGLAGPNEQFF. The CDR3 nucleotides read TGTGCCAGCTCACCACCGGGACTAGCGGGACCAAATGAGCAGTTCTTC.

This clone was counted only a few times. CDR3 nucleotides: TGTGCCAGTAGTGGGATGGGACAGTTCCCCAATCAGCCCCAGCATTTT. Translation gives CASSGMGQFPNQPQHF. V gene TRBV19 combines with J gene TRBJ1-5; 7 bases are a match to TRBD1. This CDR3 contains 16 residues. The V and J ends lost 5 bases and 3 bases, in that order; junction bases with no gene match: 10. The germline CDR1 and CDR2 sequences are LNHDA and SQIVND (reference sequence).

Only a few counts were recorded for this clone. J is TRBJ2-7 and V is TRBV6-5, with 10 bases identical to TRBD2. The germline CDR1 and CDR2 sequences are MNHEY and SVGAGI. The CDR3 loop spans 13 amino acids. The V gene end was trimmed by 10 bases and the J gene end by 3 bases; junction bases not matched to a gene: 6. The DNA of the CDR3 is TGTGCCACCGCACGGACTAGCGGCTACGAGCAGTACTTC. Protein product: CATARTSGYEQYF.

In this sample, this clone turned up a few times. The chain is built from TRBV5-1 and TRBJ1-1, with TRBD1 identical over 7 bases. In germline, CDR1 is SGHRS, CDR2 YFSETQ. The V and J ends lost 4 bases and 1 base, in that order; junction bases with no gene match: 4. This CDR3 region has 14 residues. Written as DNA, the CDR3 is TGCGCCAGCAGCCCGACAGGGTGGAACACTGAAGCTTTCTTT. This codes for CASSPTGWNTEAFF.

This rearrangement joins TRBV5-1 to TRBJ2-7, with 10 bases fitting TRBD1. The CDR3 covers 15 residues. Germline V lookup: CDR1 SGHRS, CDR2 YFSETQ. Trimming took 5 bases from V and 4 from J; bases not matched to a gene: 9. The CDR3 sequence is CASRTSGTGVYEQYF. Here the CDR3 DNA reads TGCGCCAGCAGAACCTCCGGGACAGGGGTTTACGAGCAGTACTTC.

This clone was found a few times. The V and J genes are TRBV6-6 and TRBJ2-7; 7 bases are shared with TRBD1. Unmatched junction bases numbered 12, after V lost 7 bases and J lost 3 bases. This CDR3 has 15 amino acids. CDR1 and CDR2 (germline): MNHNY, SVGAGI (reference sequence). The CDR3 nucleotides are TGTGCCAGCAAGTGGCATGTGGGACAGTACTACGAGCAGTACTTC. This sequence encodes CASKWHVGQYYEQYF.